The 4 T cell receptor beta chains given below trace back to one sample, sequenced in a study of T cell repertoires in cytomegalovirus infection. A single record per CDR3 protein comes from TCRdb applying MiXCR to the reads. The top ten clones hold about 20% of a sample with about 230,000 distinct CDR3 sequences, roughly 23% of them seen once. Sequenced sample: CD8+ T cells from PBMCs. Receptors were obtained from a human donor in good health (CMV status not recorded). Some clones in this sample may be carry-over from other donors' samples.

This clonotype has more than one count but fewer than ten. The rearrangement links TRBV7-6 to TRBJ2-1, with 11 nucleotides matching TRBD1. The CDR3 totals 19 residues. CDR1 and CDR2 (germline): SGHVS, FNYEAQ. V dropped 5 bases and J dropped 3; count of bases not matched to a gene: 15. Here the CDR3 reads CASSLNGQGAMSNYNEQFF. The CDR3 DNA follows: TGTGCCAGCAGCCTAAACGGACAGGGGGCTATGAGTAACTACAATGAGCAGTTCTTC.

The rearrangement links TRBV6-5 to TRBJ2-1, with 9 bases matching TRBD1. The ends lost 5 bases at V and 15 bases at J; junction bases unmatched: 17. CDR1 MNHEY and CDR2 SVGAGI come from the germline V gene. This CDR3 is 15 amino acids long. CDR3 in amino acids: CASSVGQGYRQGAFF. CDR3 bases: TGTGCCAGCAGTGTAGGACAGGGGTACAGGCAAGGTGCGTTCTTC.

This clonotype has at least ten counts. The J gene is TRBJ2-1, the V gene TRBV27, with unresolved D. V lost 0 bases, J lost 4 bases, and 7 bases lay in between. In germline, CDR1 is MNHEY, CDR2 SMNVEV (reference sequence). This CDR3 spans 14 amino acids. The CDR3 nucleotides are TGTGCCAGCAGTTTATCGTTAGTTTACAATGAGCAGTTCTTC. This codes for CASSLSLVYNEQFF.

This chain links TRBV19 with TRBJ2-3, with D perhaps TRBD1 (5 bases). Germline V CDR1 and CDR2: LNHDA, SQIVND (reference sequence). Deletions cut 2 bases from V and 0 bases from J, with 9 bases between. This CDR3 spans 15 amino acids. The CDR3 DNA reads TGTGCCAGTAGTATATGGGCAGGGAGCACAGATACGCAGTATTTT. Its protein is CASSIWAGSTDTQYF. The variable domain in full, with the rest retrieved from reference TRBV19 and TRBJ2-3, is DGGITQSPKYLFRKEGQNVTLSCEQNLNHDAMYWYRQDPGQGLRLIYYSQIVNDFQKGDIAEGYSVSREKKESFPLTVTSAQKNPTAFYLCASSIWAGSTDTQYFGPGTRLTVL.